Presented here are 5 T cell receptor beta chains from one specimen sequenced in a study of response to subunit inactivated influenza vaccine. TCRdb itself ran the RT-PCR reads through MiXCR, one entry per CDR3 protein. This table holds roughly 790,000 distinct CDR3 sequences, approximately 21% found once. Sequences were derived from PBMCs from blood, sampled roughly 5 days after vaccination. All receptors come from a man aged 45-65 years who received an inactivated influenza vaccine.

The CDR3: CASSPDRNYYEQYF. CDR3 DNA: TGCGCCAGCAGCCCGGACAGGAACTACTACGAGCAGTACTTC. This chain connects TRBV5-1 to TRBJ2-7; TRBD1 aligns across 7 bases. Germline lookup yields CDR1 SGHRS and CDR2 YFSETQ. This CDR3 comprises 14 residues. Trimming cost V 4 bases and J 3 bases; bases outside gene matches: 7.

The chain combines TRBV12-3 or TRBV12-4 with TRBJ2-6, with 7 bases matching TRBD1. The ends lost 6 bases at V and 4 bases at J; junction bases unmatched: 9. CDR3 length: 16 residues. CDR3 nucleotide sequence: TGTGCCAGCAGCACGACAGGGTTCCAGGGGGCCAACGTCCTGACTTTC. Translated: CASSTTGFQGANVLTF.

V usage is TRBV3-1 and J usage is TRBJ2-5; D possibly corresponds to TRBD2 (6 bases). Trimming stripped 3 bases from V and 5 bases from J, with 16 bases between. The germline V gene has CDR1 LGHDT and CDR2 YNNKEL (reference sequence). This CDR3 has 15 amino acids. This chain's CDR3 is CASSHVLPGVETQYF. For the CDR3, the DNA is TGTGCCAGCAGCCATGTGTTACCGGGAGTGGAGACCCAGTACTTC.

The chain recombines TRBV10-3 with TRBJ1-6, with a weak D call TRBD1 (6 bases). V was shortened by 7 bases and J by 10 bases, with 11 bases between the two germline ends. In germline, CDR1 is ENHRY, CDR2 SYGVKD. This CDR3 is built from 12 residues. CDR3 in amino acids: CAINTGKSPLHF. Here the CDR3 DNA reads TGTGCCATCAATACAGGGAAGTCACCCCTCCACTTT.

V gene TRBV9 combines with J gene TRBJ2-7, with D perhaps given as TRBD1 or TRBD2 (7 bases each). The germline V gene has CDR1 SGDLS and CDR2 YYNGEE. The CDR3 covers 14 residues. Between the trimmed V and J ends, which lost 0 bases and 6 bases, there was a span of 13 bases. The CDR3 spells CASSVEGRGGEQYF. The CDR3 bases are TGTGCCAGCAGCGTAGAAGGCAGGGGGGGCGAGCAGTACTTC.